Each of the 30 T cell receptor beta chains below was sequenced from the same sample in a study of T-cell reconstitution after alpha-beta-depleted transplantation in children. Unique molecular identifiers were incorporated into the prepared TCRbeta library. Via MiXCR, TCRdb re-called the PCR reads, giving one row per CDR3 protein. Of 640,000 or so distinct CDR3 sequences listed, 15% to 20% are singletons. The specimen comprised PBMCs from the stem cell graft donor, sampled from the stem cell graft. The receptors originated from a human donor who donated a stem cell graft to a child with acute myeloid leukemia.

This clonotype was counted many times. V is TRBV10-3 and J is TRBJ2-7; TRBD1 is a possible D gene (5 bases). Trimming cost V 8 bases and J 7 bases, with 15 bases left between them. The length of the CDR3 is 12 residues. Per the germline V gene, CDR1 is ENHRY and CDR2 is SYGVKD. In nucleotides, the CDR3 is TGTGCCATCGGATCAGGGTCGTTAGAGCAGTACGTC. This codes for CAIGSGSLEQYV.

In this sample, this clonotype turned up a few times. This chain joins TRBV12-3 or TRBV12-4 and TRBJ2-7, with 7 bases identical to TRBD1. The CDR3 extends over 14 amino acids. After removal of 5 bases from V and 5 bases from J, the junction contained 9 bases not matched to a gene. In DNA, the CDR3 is TGTGCCAGCAGTCCCAGACGACAGGGCAACGAGCAGTACTTC. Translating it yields CASSPRRQGNEQYF.

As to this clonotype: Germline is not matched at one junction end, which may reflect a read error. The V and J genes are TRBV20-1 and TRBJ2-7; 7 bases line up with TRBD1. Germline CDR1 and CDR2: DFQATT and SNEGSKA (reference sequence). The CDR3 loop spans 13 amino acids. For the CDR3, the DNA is TGCAGTGCTTCGGGACAGATCTCCTACAAGCAGTACTTC. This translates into CSASGQISYKQYF.

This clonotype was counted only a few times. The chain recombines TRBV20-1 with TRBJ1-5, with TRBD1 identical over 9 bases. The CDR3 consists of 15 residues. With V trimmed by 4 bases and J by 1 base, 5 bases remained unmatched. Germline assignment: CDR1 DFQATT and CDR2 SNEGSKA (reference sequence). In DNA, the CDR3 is TGCAGTGCTAAAGAGGGGACAGGGAGCAATCAGCCCCAGCATTTT. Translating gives CSAKEGTGSNQPQHF.

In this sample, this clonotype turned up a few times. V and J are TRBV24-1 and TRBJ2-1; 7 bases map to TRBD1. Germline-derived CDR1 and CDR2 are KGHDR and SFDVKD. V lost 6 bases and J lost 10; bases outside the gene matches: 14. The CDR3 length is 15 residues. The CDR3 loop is CATSLGQGVIREQFF. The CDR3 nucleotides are TGTGCCACCAGTCTCGGGCAGGGGGTCATCCGGGAGCAGTTCTTC.

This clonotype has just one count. The CDR3 is CASTFGQGNTYEQYF. CDR3 DNA sequence: TGTGCCAGCACCTTCGGGCAGGGGAACACCTACGAGCAGTACTTC. The rearrangement uses TRBV7-9 and TRBJ2-7, with D possibly being TRBD1 (6 bases). V lost 7 bases, J lost 2 bases, and 18 bases lay in between. CDR3 length equals 15 residues. Looked up from germline, CDR1 is SEHNR and CDR2 is FQNEAQ (reference sequence). Complete variable domain (other parts from reference TRBV7-9 and TRBJ2-7): DTGVSQNPRHKITKRGQNVTFRCDPISEHNRLYWYRQTLGQGPEFLTYFQNEAQLEKSRLLSDRFSAERPKGSFSTLEIQRTEQGDSAMYLCASTFGQGNTYEQYFGPGTRLTVT.

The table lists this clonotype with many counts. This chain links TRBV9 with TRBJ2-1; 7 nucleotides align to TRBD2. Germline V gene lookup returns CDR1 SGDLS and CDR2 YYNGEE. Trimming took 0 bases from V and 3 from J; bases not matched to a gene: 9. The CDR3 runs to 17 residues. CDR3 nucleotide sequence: TGTGCCAGCAGCGTAGCCCAAGCGGGACCGATCTACAATGAGCAGTTCTTC. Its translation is CASSVAQAGPIYNEQFF.

The CDR3 sequence is CASKFRGRETQYF. DNA for the CDR3: TGTGCCAGCAAGTTCCGGGGGCGAGAGACCCAGTACTTC. The rearrangement uses TRBV6-5 and TRBJ2-5; D may match TRBD1 or TRBD2 (6 bases each). The CDR3 loop spans 13 amino acids. V lost 7 bases to trimming and J lost 4 bases, with 13 bases between them. Germline loops: CDR1 MNHEY, CDR2 SVGAGI.

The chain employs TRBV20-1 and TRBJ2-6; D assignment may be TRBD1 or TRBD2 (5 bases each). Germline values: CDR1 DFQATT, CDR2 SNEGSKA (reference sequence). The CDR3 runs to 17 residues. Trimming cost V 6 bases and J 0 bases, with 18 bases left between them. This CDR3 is CSASNRDARSGANVLTF. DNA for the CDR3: TGCAGTGCGAGCAACCGGGACGCTCGCTCTGGGGCCAACGTCCTGACTTTC.

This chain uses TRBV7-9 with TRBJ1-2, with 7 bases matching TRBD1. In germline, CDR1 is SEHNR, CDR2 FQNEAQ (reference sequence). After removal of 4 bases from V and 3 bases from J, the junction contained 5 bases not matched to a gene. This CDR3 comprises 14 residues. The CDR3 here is CASSYGQEDYGYTF. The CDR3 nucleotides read TGTGCCAGCAGCTACGGACAGGAGGACTATGGCTACACCTTC.

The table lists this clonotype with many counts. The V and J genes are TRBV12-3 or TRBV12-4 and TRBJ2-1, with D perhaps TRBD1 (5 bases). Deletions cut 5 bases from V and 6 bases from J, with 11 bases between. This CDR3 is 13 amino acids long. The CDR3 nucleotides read TGTGCCAGCAGTCCCTCTAGGGGCAATGAGCAGTTCTTC. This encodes CASSPSRGNEQFF.

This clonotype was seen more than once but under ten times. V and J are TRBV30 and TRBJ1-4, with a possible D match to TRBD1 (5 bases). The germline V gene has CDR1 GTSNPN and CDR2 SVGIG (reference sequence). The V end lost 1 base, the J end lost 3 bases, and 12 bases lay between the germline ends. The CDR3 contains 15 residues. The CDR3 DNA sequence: TGTGCCTGGAGTGGTGGAGGGACGTCTAATGAAAAACTGTTTTTT. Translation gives CAWSGGGTSNEKLFF.

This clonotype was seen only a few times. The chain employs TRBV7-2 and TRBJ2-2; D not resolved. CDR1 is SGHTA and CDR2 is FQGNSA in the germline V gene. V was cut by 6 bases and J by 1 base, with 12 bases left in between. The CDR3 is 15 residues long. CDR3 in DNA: TGTGCCAGCAGTCAAACCCCAGGGAACACCGGGGAGCTGTTTTTT. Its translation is CASSQTPGNTGELFF.

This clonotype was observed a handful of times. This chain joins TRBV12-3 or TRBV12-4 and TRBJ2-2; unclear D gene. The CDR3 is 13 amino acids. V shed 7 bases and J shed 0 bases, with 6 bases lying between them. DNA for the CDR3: TGTGCCAGCAACTACGCGAACACCGGGGAGCTGTTTTTT. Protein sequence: CASNYANTGELFF.

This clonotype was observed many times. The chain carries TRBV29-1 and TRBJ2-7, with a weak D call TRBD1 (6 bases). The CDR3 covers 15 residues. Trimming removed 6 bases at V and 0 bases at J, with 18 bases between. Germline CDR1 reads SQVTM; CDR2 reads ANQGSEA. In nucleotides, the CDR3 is TGCAGCGTCGCCCCCTCGAGGGGGAGCTCCTACGAGCAGTACTTC. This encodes CSVAPSRGSSYEQYF.

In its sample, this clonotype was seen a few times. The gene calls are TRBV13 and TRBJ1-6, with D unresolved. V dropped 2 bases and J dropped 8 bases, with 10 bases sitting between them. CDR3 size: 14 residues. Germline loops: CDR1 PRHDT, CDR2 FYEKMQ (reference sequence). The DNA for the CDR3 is TGTGCCAGCAGCTTATATACCTCGCATTCACCCCTCCACTTT. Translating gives CASSLYTSHSPLHF.

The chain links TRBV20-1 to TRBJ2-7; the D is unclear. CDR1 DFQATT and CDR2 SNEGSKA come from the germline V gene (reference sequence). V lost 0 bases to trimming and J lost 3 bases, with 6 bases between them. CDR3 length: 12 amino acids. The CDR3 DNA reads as TGCAGTGCTAGAGATATCCGCTACGAGCAGTACTTC. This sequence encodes CSARDIRYEQYF.

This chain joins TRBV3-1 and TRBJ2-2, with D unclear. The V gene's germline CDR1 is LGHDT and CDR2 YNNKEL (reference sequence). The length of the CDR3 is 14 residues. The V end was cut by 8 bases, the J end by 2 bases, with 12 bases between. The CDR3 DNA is TGTGCCAGCGAGTGGGCAGTTAACACCGGGGAGCTGTTTTTT. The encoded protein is CASEWAVNTGELFF.

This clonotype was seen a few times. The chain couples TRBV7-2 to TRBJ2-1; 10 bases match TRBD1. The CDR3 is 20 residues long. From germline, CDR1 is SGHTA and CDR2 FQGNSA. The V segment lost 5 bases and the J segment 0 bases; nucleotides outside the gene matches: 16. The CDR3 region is CASSQGAGTGVPSSYNEQFF. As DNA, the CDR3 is TGTGCCAGCAGCCAGGGGGCCGGGACAGGGGTCCCCAGCTCCTACAATGAGCAGTTCTTC.

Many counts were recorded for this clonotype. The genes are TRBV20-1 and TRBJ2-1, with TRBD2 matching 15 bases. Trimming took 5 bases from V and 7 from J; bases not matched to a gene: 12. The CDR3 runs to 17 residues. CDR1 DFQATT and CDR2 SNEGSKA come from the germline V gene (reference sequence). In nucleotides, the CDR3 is TGCAGTGCTTCTCGGACTAGCGGGGGGGCACGTATGAATGAGCAGTTCTTC. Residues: CSASRTSGGARMNEQFF.

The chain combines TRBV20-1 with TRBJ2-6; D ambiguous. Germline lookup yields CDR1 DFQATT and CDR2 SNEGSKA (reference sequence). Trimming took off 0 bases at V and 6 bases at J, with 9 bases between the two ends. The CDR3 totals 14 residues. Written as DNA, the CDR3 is TGCAGTGCTAGAGATCCGGGCGTGGCCAACGTCCTGACTTTC. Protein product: CSARDPGVANVLTF.

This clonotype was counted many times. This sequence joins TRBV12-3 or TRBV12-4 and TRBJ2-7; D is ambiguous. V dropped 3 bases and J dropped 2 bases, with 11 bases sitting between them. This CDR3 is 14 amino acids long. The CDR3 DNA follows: TGTGCCAGCAGTTTCTCGGCCGACCCCTACGAGCAGTACTTC. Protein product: CASSFSADPYEQYF.

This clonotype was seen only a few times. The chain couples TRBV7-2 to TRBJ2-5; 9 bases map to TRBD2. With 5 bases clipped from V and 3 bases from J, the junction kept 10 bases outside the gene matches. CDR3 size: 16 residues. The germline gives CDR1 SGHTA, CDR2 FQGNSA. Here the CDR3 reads CASSRWGRGGKETQYF. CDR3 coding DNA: TGTGCCAGCAGCCGCTGGGGGCGGGGGGGAAAAGAGACCCAGTACTTC.

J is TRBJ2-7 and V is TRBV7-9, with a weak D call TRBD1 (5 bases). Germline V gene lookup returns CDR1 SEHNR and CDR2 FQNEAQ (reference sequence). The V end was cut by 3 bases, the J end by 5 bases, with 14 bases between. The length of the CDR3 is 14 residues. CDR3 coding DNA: TGTGCCAGCAGCTTGATACCAGGGTCCCACGAGCAGTACTTC. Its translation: CASSLIPGSHEQYF.

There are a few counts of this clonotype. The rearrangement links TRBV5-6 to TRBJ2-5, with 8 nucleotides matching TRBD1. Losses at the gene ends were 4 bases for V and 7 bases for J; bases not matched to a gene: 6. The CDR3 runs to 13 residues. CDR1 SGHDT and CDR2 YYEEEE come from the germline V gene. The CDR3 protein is CASSRQGKVTQYF. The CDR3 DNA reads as TGTGCCAGCAGCCGACAGGGGAAGGTGACCCAGTACTTC.

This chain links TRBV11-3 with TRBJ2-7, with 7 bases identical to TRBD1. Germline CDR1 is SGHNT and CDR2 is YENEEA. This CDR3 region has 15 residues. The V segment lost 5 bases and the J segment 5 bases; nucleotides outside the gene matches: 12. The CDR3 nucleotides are TGTGCCAGCAGCGAAGACAGGGCTTCTTCCCACGAGCAGTACTTC. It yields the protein CASSEDRASSHEQYF.

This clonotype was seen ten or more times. The CDR3 DNA reads TGCAGTGCAAAGGTCAGGGGAAGTGCAGATACGCAGTATTTT. This gives the protein CSAKVRGSADTQYF. The gene calls are TRBV20-1 and TRBJ2-3; D might be TRBD1 (6 bases). The V end lost 6 bases, the J end lost 4 bases, and 17 bases lay between the germline ends. CDR1 is DFQATT and CDR2 is SNEGSKA in the germline V gene (reference sequence). The CDR3 is 14 residues long.

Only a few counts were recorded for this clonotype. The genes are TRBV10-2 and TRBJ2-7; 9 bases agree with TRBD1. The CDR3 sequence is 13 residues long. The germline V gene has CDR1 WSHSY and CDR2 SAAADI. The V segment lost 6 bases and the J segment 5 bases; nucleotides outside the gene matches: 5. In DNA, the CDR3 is TGCGCCAGCAGGCCGGGACAGGGTAACGAGCAGTACGTC. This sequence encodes CASRPGQGNEQYV.

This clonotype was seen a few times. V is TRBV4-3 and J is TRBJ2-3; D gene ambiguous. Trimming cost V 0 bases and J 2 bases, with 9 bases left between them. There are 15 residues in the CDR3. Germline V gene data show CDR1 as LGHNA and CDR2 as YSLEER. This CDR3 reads CASSQDRRPTDTQYF. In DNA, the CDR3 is TGCGCCAGCAGCCAAGATCGGCGACCCACAGATACGCAGTATTTT.

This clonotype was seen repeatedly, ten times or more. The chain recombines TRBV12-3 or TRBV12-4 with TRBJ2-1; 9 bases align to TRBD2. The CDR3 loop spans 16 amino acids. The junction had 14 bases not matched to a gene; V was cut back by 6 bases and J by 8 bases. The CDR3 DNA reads TGTGCCAGCAGGTCTCCCGGGACTAGCTATTTTGATGAGCAGTTCTTC. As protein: CASRSPGTSYFDEQFF.